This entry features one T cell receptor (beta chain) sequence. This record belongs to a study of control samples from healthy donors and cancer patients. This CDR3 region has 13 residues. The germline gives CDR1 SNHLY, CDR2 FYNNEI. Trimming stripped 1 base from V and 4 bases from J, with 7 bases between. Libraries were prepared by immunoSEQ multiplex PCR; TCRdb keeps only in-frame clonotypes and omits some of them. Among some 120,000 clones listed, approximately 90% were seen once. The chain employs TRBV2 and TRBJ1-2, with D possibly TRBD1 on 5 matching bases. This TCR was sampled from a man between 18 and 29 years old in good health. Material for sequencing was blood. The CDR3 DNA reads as TGTGCCAGCAGTGAAGGGGACGGCTATGGCTACACCTTC. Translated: CASSEGDGYGYTF.